This entry lists 14 T cell receptor beta chains sequenced from one sample in a study of regulatory T cells in long-lasting Graves disease. Noted time point: newly diagnosed GD, antithyroid drugs for less than 3 months. RNA from PBMCs was the source of the TCR library. Arm-PCR with iRepertoire HTBI primers amplified the CDR3 regions for these TCR beta libraries. TCRdb recomputed calls from the multiplex PCR reads with MiXCR, one row per CDR3 protein. Counted here are hundreds of thousands of distinct CDR3 sequences, less than 20% occurring once; the ten biggest clones make up 18%. In addition, the sample was reused for a study of T cells in Graves' hyperthyroidism and ophthalmopathy.

Source: peripheral blood mononuclear cells (PBMCs), taken at new diagnosis, from a patient treated with antithyroid drugs. These receptors were collected from a woman in her 30s with Graves disease.

This clonotype was seen many times. The J gene is TRBJ2-7, the V gene TRBV12-3 or TRBV12-4; 7 nucleotides agree with TRBD2. Trimming removed 6 bases from V and 6 bases from J; junction bases left unmatched: 23. The CDR3 has 18 amino acids. As DNA, the CDR3 is TGTGCCAGCAGCTCCGGGCCTTCTGGACCTAGCGGCAAGACCGAGCAGTACTTC. Protein product: CASSSGPSGPSGKTEQYF.

This clonotype was seen at least ten times. The chain links TRBV20-1 to TRBJ2-1; a weak D match, TRBD1 (6 bases). Germline CDR1 and CDR2: DFQATT and SNEGSKA (reference sequence). The CDR3 is 13 residues long. This chain's CDR3 is CSAVGGAYNEQFF. CDR3 bases: TGCAGCGCCGTAGGGGGAGCCTACAATGAGCAGTTCTTC.

The rearrangement joins TRBV5-1 to TRBJ2-3; D may be TRBD1 (6 bases). Looked up from germline, CDR1 is SGHRS and CDR2 is YFSETQ. The CDR3 has 14 amino acids. V gave up 4 bases and J gave up 1 base, with 10 bases separating them. The chain's CDR3 is CASSPGQRTDTQYF. CDR3 DNA: TGCGCCAGCAGCCCTGGACAGCGCACAGATACGCAGTATTTT.

This clonotype was observed many times. The chain couples TRBV20-1 to TRBJ1-1, with 11 bases that match TRBD1. Trimming took 6 bases from V and 1 from J; bases not matched to a gene: 13. The CDR3 is made up of 17 amino acids. The germline CDR1 and CDR2 sequences are DFQATT and SNEGSKA (reference sequence). The CDR3, as DNA: TGCAGTGCGGGGGGGGGACAGGGGGAAATTAGGAACACTGAAGCTTTCTTT. Translation gives CSAGGGQGEIRNTEAFF.

The chain uses TRBV19 and TRBJ2-2; D uncertain. From germline, CDR1 is LNHDA and CDR2 SQIVND (reference sequence). V was pared by 3 bases and J by 4 bases, with 6 bases between. The CDR3 spans 13 residues. CDR3 DNA: TGTGCCAGTAGTATTTTCACCACCGGGGAGCTGTTTTTT. It specifies CASSIFTTGELFF.

The table lists this clonotype with many counts. This chain links TRBV7-3 with TRBJ2-3, with D possibly being TRBD1 (5 bases). Trimming shortened V by 5 bases and J by 9 bases, and 18 bases separated the two germline ends. Looked up from germline, CDR1 is SGHTA and CDR2 is FQGTGA. CDR3 length equals 14 residues. The CDR3 here is CASSKNRQRDTQYF. The CDR3 DNA sequence: TGTGCCAGCAGCAAAAACAGGCAGAGAGACACGCAGTATTTT.

The V call is TRBV19, the J call TRBJ1-1; weak D call: TRBD1 (5 bases). V shed 3 bases and J shed 1 base, with 15 bases lying between them. Per germline, CDR1 LNHDA and CDR2 SQIVND (reference sequence). This CDR3 comprises 16 residues. The CDR3 here is CASSISGRTGNTEAFF. CDR3 DNA sequence: TGTGCCAGTAGTATTTCGGGGCGCACGGGGAACACTGAAGCTTTCTTT.

This clonotype was detected only a few times. The chain is built from TRBV2 and TRBJ2-2; TRBD2 is a possible D gene (5 bases). Germline CDR1 is SNHLY and CDR2 is FYNNEI. V was pared by 1 base and J by 2 bases, with 8 bases between. The CDR3 has 15 residues. For the CDR3, the DNA is TGTGCCAGCAGTGAAGGGACTCTAAACACCGGGGAGCTGTTTTTT. It is translated as CASSEGTLNTGELFF.

This chain uses TRBV2 with TRBJ1-5, with unresolved D. Trimming took 5 bases from V and 6 from J, leaving 14 bases between them. Germline V gene lookup returns CDR1 SNHLY and CDR2 FYNNEI. The CDR3 consists of 14 residues. CDR3 residues: CASSYFVESQPQHF. The CDR3, as DNA: TGTGCCAGCAGTTACTTTGTGGAGAGTCAGCCCCAGCATTTT.

This clonotype was seen ten or more times. V is TRBV7-2 and J is TRBJ2-1, with 7 bases matching TRBD1. Trimming at V came to 4 bases and at J to 4 bases, leaving 7 bases not matched to a gene. Germline V gene data show CDR1 as SGHTA and CDR2 as FQGNSA. The CDR3 is 15 residues long. The DNA for the CDR3 is TGTGCCAGCAGCTCCGAGGGGGCCCCTTACAATGAGCAGTTCTTC. Its translation is CASSSEGAPYNEQFF.

This clonotype has a handful of counts. The chain is built from TRBV6-2 or TRBV6-3 and TRBJ2-7; possibly TRBD1 for D (6 bases). The CDR3 is made up of 17 amino acids. Germline CDR1 and CDR2: MNHEY and SVGEGT. The germline V and J ends were trimmed by 2 bases and 0 bases, with 17 bases remaining between them. For the CDR3, the DNA is TGTGCCAGCAGTTACGAGTTAGGACAGCGAGCCTCCTACGAGCAGTACTTC. It specifies CASSYELGQRASYEQYF.

This clonotype was seen a few times. A much larger clone sits a single nucleotide away, making a read error possible. The chain combines TRBV2 with TRBJ1-5; TRBD1 matches at 7 bases. Germline V CDR1 and CDR2: SNHLY, FYNNEI. V shed 8 bases and J 3 bases; nucleotides not matched to a gene: 10. The CDR3 is 15 amino acids. This CDR3 reads CASSATGINNQPQHF. In DNA form, the CDR3 reads TGTGCCAGCTCAGCGACAGGGATAAACAATCAGCCCCAGCATTTT.

The rearrangement links TRBV5-1 to TRBJ2-3, with 7 bases lining up with TRBD1. J was trimmed by 0 bases and V by 2 bases; bases with no gene match: 6. The CDR3 has 16 residues. The germline V gene has CDR1 SGHRS and CDR2 YFSETQ. CDR3 in amino acids: CASSLQGTDSTDTQYF. In DNA form, the CDR3 reads TGCGCCAGCAGCTTACAGGGGACAGACAGCACAGATACGCAGTATTTT.

This clonotype was counted between two and nine times. This rearrangement joins TRBV29-1 to TRBJ2-5; D gene uncertain. V lost 4 bases and J lost 5, with 20 bases in between. Germline lookup yields CDR1 SQVTM and CDR2 ANQGSEA. This CDR3 is 15 amino acids long. Here the CDR3 reads CSVVTGRFVWETQYF. Here the CDR3 DNA reads TGCAGCGTTGTAACGGGTCGGTTTGTTTGGGAGACCCAGTACTTC.